This T cell receptor (beta chain) was sequenced for a study of cytotoxic CD8 clonotypes in ibrutinib-treated CLL. This CDR3 comprises 15 residues. Germline CDR1 MNHEY, CDR2 SMNVEV (reference sequence). J gave up 4 bases and V 2 bases, and 5 bases lay outside the gene matches. The table came from immunoSEQ multiplex PCR; TCRdb's copy has only in-frame clones and leaves some out. The sample carries 97,000 or so clones, around four fifths recorded once. This specimen was PBMCs, taken after 12 months of ibrutinib treatment. V is TRBV27 and J is TRBJ2-1; 7 bases agree with TRBD1. This receptor was taken from a human donor with chronic lymphocytic leukemia. This CDR3 is CASSLIGTAYNEQFF. The CDR3, as DNA: TGTGCCAGCAGTTTAATCGGGACAGCGTACAATGAGCAGTTCTTC.